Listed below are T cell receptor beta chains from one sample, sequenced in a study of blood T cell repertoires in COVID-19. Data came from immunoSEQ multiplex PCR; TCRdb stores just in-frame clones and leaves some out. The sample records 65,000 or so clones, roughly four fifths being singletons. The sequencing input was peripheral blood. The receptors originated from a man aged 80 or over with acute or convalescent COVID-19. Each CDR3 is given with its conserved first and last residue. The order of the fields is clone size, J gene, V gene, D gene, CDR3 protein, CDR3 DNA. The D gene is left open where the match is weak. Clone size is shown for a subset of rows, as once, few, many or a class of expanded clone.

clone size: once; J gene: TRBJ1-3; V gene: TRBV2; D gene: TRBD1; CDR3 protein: CASRTSRDRGAGNTIYF; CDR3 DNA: TGTGCCAGCAGGACTTCCCGGGACAGGGGCGCGGGAAACACCATATATTTT
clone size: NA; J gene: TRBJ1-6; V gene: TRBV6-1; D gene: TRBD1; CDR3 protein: CASSDRVRGNSPLHF; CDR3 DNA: TGTGCCAGCAGTGACCGGGTCAGGGGGAATTCACCCCTCCACTTT
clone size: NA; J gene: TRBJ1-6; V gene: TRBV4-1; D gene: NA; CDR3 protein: CASSQDYGTGNYNSPLHF; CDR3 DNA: TGCGCCAGCAGCCAAGATTACGGCACAGGGAATTATAATTCACCCCTCCACTTT
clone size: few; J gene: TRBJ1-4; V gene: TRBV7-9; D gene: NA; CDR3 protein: CASSDKWTREKLFF; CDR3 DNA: TGTGCCAGCAGCGATAAGTGGACAAGAGAAAAACTGTTTTTT
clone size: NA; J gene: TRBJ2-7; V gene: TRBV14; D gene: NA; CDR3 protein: CASSKDSPYEQYF; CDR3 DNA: TGTGCCAGCAGCAAGGACAGCCCCTACGAGCAGTACTTC
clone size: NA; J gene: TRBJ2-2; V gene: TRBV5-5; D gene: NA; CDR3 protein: CASSLWGQGGTGELFF; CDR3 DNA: TGTGCCAGCAGCTTGTGGGGTCAGGGAGGTACCGGGGAGCTGTTTTTT
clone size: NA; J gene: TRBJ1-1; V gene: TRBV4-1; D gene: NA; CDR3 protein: CASSHLQGAEAFF; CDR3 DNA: TGCGCCAGCAGCCATCTACAGGGTGCTGAAGCTTTCTTT
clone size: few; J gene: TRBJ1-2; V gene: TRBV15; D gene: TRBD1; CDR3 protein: CATSRGGQGGYGYTF; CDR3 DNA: TGTGCCACCAGCAGAGGCGGACAGGGTGGATATGGCTACACCTTC
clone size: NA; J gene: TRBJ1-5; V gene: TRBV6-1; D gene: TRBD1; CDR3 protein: CASSEAGQGNQPQHF; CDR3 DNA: TGTGCCAGCAGTGAAGCGGGACAGGGGAATCAGCCCCAGCATTTT
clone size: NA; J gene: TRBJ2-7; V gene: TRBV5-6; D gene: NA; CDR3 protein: CASSLDVGSHILYEQYF; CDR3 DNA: TGTGCCAGCAGCTTGGATGTTGGGAGTCATATACTCTACGAGCAGTACTTC
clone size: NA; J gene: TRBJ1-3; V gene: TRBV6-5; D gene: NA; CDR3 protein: CASSYSGRSGNTIYF; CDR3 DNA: TGTGCCAGCAGTTACTCTGGCAGGTCTGGAAACACCATATATTTT
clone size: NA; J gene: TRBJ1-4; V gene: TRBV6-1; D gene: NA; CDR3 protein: CASSEEGGGSEKLFF; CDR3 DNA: TGTGCCAGCAGTGAAGAGGGAGGAGGGAGCGAAAAACTGTTTTTT
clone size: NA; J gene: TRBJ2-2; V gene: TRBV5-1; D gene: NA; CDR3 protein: CASSLPSTTGELFF; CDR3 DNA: TGCGCCAGCAGCTTGCCCAGTACCACCGGGGAGCTGTTTTTT
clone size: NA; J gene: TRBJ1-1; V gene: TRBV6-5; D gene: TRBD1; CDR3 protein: CASIRDRGNTEAFF; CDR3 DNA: TGTGCCAGCATTAGGGACAGGGGGAACACTGAAGCTTTCTTT
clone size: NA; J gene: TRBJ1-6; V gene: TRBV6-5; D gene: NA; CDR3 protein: CASSYADSTYNSPLHF; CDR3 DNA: TGTGCCAGCAGTTACGCAGACAGCACCTATAATTCACCCCTCCACTTT
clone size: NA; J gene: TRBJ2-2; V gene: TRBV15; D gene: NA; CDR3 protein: CATSRDARDTGELFF; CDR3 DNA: TGTGCCACCAGCAGAGATGCCAGGGACACCGGGGAGCTGTTTTTT
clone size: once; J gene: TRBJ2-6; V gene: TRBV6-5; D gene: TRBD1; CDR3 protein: CASRDRGRGANVLTF; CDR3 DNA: TGTGCCAGCCGGGACAGGGGGCGTGGGGCCAACGTCCTGACTTTC
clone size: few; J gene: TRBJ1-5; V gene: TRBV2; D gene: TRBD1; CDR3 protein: CASRTGWGNQPQHF; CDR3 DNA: TGTGCCAGCAGGACAGGGTGGGGCAATCAGCCCCAGCATTTT
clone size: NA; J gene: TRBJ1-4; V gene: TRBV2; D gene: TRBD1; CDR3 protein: CASTGQGAEKLFF; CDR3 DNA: TGTGCCAGCACTGGACAGGGCGCTGAAAAACTGTTTTTT
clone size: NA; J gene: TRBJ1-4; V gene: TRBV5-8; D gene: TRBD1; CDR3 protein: CASSSTGTGFREKLFF; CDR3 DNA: TGTGCCAGCAGCTCCACCGGGACAGGGTTTCGTGAAAAACTGTTTTTT
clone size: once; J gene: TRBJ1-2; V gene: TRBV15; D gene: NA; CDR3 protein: CATSRTRGSYGYTF; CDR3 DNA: TGTGCCACCAGCAGAACTAGGGGGTCCTATGGCTACACCTTC
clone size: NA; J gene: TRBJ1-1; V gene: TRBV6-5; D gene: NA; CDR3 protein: CASSYDDRSNTEAFF; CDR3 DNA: TGTGCCAGCAGTTACGACGACAGGTCGAACACTGAAGCTTTCTTT
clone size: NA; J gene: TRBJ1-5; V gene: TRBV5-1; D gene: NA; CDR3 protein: CASSFDGQDNQPQHF; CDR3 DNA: TGCGCCAGCAGCTTTGATGGGCAGGACAATCAGCCCCAGCATTTT
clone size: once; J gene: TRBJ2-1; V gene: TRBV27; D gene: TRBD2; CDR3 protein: CASSLQAGSPYNEQFF; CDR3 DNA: TGTGCCAGCAGTTTACAAGCGGGGTCACCCTACAATGAGCAGTTCTTC
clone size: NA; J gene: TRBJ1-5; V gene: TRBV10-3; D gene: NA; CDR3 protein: CAISEDGASNQPQHF; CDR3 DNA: TGTGCCATCAGTGAAGATGGGGCTAGCAATCAGCCCCAGCATTTT
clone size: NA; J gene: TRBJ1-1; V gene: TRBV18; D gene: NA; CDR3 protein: CASSPNQDTEAFF; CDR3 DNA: TGTGCCAGCTCACCAAATCAGGATACTGAAGCTTTCTTT
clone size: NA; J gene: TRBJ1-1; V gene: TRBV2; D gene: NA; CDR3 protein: CASSVLRGTEAFF; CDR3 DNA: TGTGCCAGCAGTGTCCTCAGGGGCACTGAAGCTTTCTTT
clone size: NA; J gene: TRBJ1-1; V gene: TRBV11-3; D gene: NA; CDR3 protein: CASSLNRATEAFF; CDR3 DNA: TGTGCCAGCAGCTTAAACAGGGCGACTGAAGCTTTCTTT
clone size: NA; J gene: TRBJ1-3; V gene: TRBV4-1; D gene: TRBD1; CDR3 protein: CASSQPTTGGSGNTIYF; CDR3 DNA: TGCGCCAGCAGCCAACCAACGACAGGGGGGTCTGGAAACACCATATATTTT
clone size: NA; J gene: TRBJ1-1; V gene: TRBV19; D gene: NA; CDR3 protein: CASSIALEPRNTEAFF; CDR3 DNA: TGTGCCAGTAGTATAGCCCTAGAACCGCGAAACACTGAAGCTTTCTTT
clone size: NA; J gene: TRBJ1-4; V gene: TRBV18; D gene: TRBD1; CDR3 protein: CASSPQQGINEKLFF; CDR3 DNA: TGTGCCAGCTCACCCCAACAGGGGATAAATGAAAAACTGTTTTTT
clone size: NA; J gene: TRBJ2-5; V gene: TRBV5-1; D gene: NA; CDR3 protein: CASSAFGGTGFDLETQYF; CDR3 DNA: TGCGCCAGCAGCGCATTCGGGGGTACAGGCTTCGACTTGGAGACCCAGTACTTC
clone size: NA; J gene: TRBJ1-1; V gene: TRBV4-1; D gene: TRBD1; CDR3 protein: CASSYRGNWAEAFF; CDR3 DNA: TGCGCCAGCAGCTACAGGGGAAATTGGGCTGAAGCTTTCTTT
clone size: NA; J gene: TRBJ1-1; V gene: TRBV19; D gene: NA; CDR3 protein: CASKRERAMNTEAFF; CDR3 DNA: TGTGCCAGTAAACGTGAGAGGGCCATGAACACTGAAGCTTTCTTT
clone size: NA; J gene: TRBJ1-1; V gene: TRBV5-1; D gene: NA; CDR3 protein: CASSQNAGTEAFF; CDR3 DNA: TGCGCCAGCAGCCAGAATGCGGGGACTGAAGCTTTCTTT
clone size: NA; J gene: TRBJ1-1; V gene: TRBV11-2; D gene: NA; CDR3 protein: CASSLGGYNTEAFF; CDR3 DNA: TGTGCCAGCAGCTTGGGAGGTTATAACACTGAAGCTTTCTTT
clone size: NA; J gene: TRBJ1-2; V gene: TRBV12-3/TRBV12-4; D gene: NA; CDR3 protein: CASSLGGTLGYTF; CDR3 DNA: TGTGCCAGCAGTTTGGGGGGGACGCTTGGCTACACCTTC
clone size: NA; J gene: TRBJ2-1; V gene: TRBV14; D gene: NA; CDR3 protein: CASSRQAIRGNEQFF; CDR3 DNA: TGTGCCAGCAGCCGACAGGCCATCCGGGGAAATGAGCAGTTCTTC
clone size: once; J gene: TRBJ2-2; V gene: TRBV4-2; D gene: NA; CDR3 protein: CASSQDGGGELFF; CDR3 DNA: TGTGCCAGCAGCCAAGACGGCGGCGGGGAGCTGTTTTTT
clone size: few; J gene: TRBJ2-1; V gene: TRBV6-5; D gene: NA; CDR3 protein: CASSYSRTSYNEQFF; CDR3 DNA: TGTGCCAGCAGTTACTCGAGGACATCTTACAATGAGCAGTTCTTC
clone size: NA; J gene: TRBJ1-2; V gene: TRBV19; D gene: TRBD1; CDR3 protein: CASSMTGAGANYGYTF; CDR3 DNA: TGTGCCAGTAGTATGACAGGGGCAGGAGCTAACTATGGCTACACCTTC
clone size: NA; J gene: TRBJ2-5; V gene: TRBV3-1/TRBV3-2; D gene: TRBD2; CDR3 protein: CASSHQLAGQETQYF; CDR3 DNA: TGTGCCAGCAGCCATCAACTAGCGGGCCAAGAGACCCAGTACTTC
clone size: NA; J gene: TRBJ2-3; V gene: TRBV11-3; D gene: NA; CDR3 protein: CASSRLPRADTQYF; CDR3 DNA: TGTGCCAGCAGCCGCCTCCCTCGGGCAGATACGCAGTATTTT
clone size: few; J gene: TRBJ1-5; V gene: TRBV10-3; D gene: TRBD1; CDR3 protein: CAISEADRGSQPQHF; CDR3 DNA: TGTGCCATCAGTGAGGCGGACAGGGGAAGTCAGCCCCAGCATTTT
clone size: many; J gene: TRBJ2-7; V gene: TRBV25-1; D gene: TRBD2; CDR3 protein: CASSESSGGARPYEQYF; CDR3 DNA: TGTGCCAGCAGTGAATCTAGCGGGGGGGCGAGACCCTACGAGCAGTACTTC
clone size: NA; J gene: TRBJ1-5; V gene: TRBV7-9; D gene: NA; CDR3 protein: CASSPRGGAGGPQHF; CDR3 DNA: TGTGCCAGCAGCCCCCGCGGTGGAGCCGGAGGGCCCCAGCATTTT
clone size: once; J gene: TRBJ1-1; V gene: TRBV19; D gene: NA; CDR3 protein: CASTPRGLAEAFF; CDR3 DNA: TGTGCCAGTACCCCCAGGGGTCTTGCTGAAGCTTTCTTT
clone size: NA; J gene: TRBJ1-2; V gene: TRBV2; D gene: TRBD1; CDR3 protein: CASSGQGAVGYTF; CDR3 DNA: TGTGCCAGCAGTGGGCAGGGGGCGGTAGGCTACACCTTC
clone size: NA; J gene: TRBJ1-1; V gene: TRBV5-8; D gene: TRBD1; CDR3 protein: CASSLAGGANWNTEAFF; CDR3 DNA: TGTGCCAGCAGCTTAGCAGGGGGCGCTAATTGGAACACTGAAGCTTTCTTT
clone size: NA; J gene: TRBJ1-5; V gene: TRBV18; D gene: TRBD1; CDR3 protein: CASSQQGSQPQHF; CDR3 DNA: TGTGCCAGCTCACAACAGGGGAGCCAGCCCCAGCATTTT
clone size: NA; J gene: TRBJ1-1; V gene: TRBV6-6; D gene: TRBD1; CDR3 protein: CASSYGGRGLTEAFF; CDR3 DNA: TGTGCCAGCAGTTACGGGGGCAGGGGGCTTACTGAAGCTTTCTTT
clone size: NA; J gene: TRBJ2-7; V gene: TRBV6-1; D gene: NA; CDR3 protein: CASSERTASYEQYF; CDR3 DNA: TGTGCCAGCAGTGAAAGGACAGCGTCCTACGAGCAGTACTTC
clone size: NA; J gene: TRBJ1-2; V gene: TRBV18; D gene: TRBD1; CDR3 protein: CASSPDTGAAGRYGYTF; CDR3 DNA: TGTGCCAGCTCACCAGACACAGGGGCGGCGGGGCGCTATGGCTACACCTTC